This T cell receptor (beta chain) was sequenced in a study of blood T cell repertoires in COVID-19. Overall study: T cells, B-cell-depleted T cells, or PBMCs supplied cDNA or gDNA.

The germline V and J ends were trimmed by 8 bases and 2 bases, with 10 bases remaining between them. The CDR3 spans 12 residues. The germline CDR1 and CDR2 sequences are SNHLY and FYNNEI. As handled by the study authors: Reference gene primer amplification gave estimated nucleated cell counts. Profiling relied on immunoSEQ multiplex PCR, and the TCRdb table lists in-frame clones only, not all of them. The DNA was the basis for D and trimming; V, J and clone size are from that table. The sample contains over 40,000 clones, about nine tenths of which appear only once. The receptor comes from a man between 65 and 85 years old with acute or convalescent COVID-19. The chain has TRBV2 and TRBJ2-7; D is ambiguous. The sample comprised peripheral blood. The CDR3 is CASGPSPYEQYF. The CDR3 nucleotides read TGTGCCAGCGGCCCCTCGCCCTACGAGCAGTACTTC. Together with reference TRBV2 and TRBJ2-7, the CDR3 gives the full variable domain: EPEVTQTPSHQVTQMGQEVILRCVPISNHLYFYWYRQILGQKVEFLVSFYNNEISEKSEIFDDQFSVERPDGSNFTLKIRSTKLEDSAMYFCASGPSPYEQYFGPGTRLTVT.